This T cell receptor (beta chain) emerged from a study of blood T cell repertoires in COVID-19. Study context: Whether acute or convalescent, the COVID-19 samples came from the United States, Italy and Spain.

As handled by the study authors: Estimation of nucleated cell counts relied on the amplification of reference gene primers. Assay: immunoSEQ multiplex PCR; the TCRdb copy retains only in-frame clones and omits some. V, J and clone size are those of that table, while D and trimming were read from the DNA. The sample holds around 200,000 clones, approximately 90% seen once. The length of the CDR3 is 14 residues. V lost 3 bases and J lost 7, with 13 bases in between. Germline lookup yields CDR1 LGHNT and CDR2 FRNRAP. The sequenced sample was peripheral blood. The TCR was taken from a man between 60 and 75 years old who had recovered from COVID-19. The rearrangement links TRBV12-5 to TRBJ2-1; possible D gene TRBD2, 7 bases. The CDR3 region is CASGFGGGPNEQFF. CDR3 coding DNA: TGTGCTAGTGGTTTCGGCGGGGGCCCTAATGAGCAGTTCTTC. Variable domain in full (rest from reference TRBV12-5 and TRBJ2-1): DARVTQTPRHKVTEMGQEVTMRCQPILGHNTVFWYRQTMMQGLELLAYFRNRAPLDDSGMPKDRFSAEMPDATLATLKIQPSEPRDSAVYFCASGFGGGPNEQFFGPGTRLTVL.